These T cell receptor beta chains were read from a single sample in a study of shared T cell receptors in the human thymus. TCRdb keeps only in-frame clones here, not all; method: immunoSEQ multiplex PCR. This table holds about 710,000 clones, about 90% found once. These data also featured in a second study, about human thymus T cells.

The sequencing input was thymocytes. The receptors here all came from a boy in the first two years of life with a congenital heart defect. The CDR3 runs from the conserved cysteine through the conserved F or W. Each record gives: D gene, clone size, J gene, V gene, CDR3 DNA, CDR3 protein. The D gene is left open where the match is weak. Only some rows state a clone size, as once, few, many or a class for expanded clones.

TRBD2	.	TRBJ2-7	TRBV30	TGTGCCTGGACCCCTGGGGAGGGGTCCGAGCAGTACTTC	CAWTPGEGSEQYF
TRBD1	.	TRBJ2-1	TRBV14	TGTGCCAGCAGCCAAGATACAGGACAGGGCACTATAACGACTAATGAGCAGTTCTTC	CASSQDTGQGTITTNEQFF
.	.	TRBJ2-3	TRBV29-1	TGCAGCGTTGAAGTGAGAAGGCGGGCTAGCACAGATACGCAGTATTTT	CSVEVRRRASTDTQYF
TRBD1	.	TRBJ2-7	TRBV28	TGTGCCAGCAATAAAGACAGGGTTGAGGCATCCTACGAGCAGTACTTC	CASNKDRVEASYEQYF
TRBD1	.	TRBJ1-1	TRBV27	TGTGCCAGCAGTTTCCGAAGACAGGGTGATAAAGCTTTCTTT	CASSFRRQGDKAFF
.	.	TRBJ1-5	TRBV12-5	TGTGCTAGTGACCCAACTGGTAATCAGCCCCAGCATTTT	CASDPTGNQPQHF
TRBD2	.	TRBJ2-1	TRBV4-3	TGCGCCAGCAGCCAATCTAGCGGGAGTTACAATGAGCAGTTCTTC	CASSQSSGSYNEQFF
TRBD1	.	TRBJ2-7	TRBV4-3	TGCGCCAGCAGCCAGAGAAGAACAGGGGGCTCTTACGAGCAGTACTTC	CASSQRRTGGSYEQYF
TRBD2	once	TRBJ2-3	TRBV15	TGTGCCACCAGCAGATCATCTAGCGGAGACACAGATACGCAGTATTTT	CATSRSSSGDTDTQYF
TRBD2	.	TRBJ2-1	TRBV28	TGTGCCAGCAAGAGGGACTATCTTTCTGAGCAGTTCTTC	CASKRDYLSEQFF
.	.	TRBJ1-5	TRBV4-1	TGCGCCAGCAGCCCCAGCGGCAGGAAGGATCAGCCCCAGCATTTT	CASSPSGRKDQPQHF
TRBD1	.	TRBJ2-3	TRBV25-1	TGTGCCAGCAGTGACCCGGGACAGAACACAGATACGCAGTATTTT	CASSDPGQNTDTQYF
.	few	TRBJ1-5	TRBV25-1	TGTGCCAGCAGTGACAAGGCGGGCAGGCCCCAGCATTTT	CASSDKAGRPQHF
.	.	TRBJ1-1	TRBV15	TGTGCCACCAGCAGAGCTACCATGAACACTGAAGCTTTCTTT	CATSRATMNTEAFF
.	.	TRBJ2-6	TRBV9	TGTGCCAGCAGCGGGAGGAACGTCTCTGGGGCCAACGTCCTGACTTTC	CASSGRNVSGANVLTF
TRBD1	few	TRBJ2-3	TRBV5-4	TGTGCCAGCAGCAAGACAGGGGCGGCAGATACGCAGTATTTT	CASSKTGAADTQYF
TRBD1	.	TRBJ2-5	TRBV10-2	TGCGCCAGCAGTGTGGAGTCCGGGACAGGTCAAGAGACCCAGTACTTC	CASSVESGTGQETQYF
TRBD1	.	TRBJ1-1	TRBV7-2	TGTGCCAGCAGCTTAGCGGTAGCCAGGGGGCTTGGCGCTTTCTTT	CASSLAVARGLGAFF
.	few	TRBJ1-3	TRBV5-1	TGCGCCAGCAGCAGCGGCCATTGGAGCTCTGGAAACACCATATATTTT	CASSSGHWSSGNTIYF
.	.	TRBJ2-1	TRBV7-3	TGTGCCAGCAGCTTTAACAATGAGCAGTTCTTC	CASSFNNEQFF
TRBD1	.	TRBJ1-6	TRBV2	TGTGCCAGCAGTGAAAACCAAATAACAGGGGACAATTCACCCCTCCACTTT	CASSENQITGDNSPLHF
.	.	TRBJ1-4	TRBV4-1	TGCGCCAGCAGCCAAGTTTCAGCAACTAATGAAAAACTGTTTTTT	CASSQVSATNEKLFF
TRBD1	.	TRBJ2-1	TRBV13	TGTGCCAGCAGCCAGGGGGAGCTAGTCAGAGAGCAGTTCTTC	CASSQGELVREQFF
.	.	TRBJ2-2	TRBV5-1	TGCGCCAGCAGCTTGGTGTTGTTAGCCGGGGAGCTGTTTTTT	CASSLVLLAGELFF
.	.	TRBJ1-5	TRBV7-9	TGTGCCAGCAGCCCTTCGGACCCCGAGGGCTATAGCAATCAGCCCCAGCATTTT	CASSPSDPEGYSNQPQHF
TRBD1	.	TRBJ2-3	TRBV18	TGTGCCAGCTCACCTCGGGACAGGGACACAGATACGCAGTATTTT	CASSPRDRDTDTQYF
.	.	TRBJ2-4	TRBV6-5	TGTGCCAGCAGCCGCAGGGCAGAAGCCAAAAACATTCAGTACTTC	CASSRRAEAKNIQYF
.	.	TRBJ2-7	TRBV5-1	TGCGCCAGCAGCTTGGCCGAAGGAAGGAGGATAAACGAGCAGTACTTC	CASSLAEGRRINEQYF
TRBD1	.	TRBJ1-4	TRBV27	TGTGCCAGCAGTTCGGGCGACAGGGGACTTTTTGCGGCTAATGAAAAACTGTTTTTT	CASSSGDRGLFAANEKLFF